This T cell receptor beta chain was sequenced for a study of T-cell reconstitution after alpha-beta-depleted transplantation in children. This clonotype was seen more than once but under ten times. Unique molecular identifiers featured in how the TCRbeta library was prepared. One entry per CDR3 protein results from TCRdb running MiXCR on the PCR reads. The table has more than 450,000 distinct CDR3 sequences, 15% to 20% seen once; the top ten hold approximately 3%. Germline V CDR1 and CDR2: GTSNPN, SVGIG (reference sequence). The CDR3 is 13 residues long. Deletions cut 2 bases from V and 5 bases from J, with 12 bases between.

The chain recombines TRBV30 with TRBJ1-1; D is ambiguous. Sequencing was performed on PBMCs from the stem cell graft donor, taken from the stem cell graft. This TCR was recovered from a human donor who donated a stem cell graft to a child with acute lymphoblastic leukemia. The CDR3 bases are TGTGCCTGGAGTAGGCAATTTGATACTGAAGCTTTCTTT. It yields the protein CAWSRQFDTEAFF.